A selection of T cell receptor beta chains follows, all from one sample in a study of blood T cell repertoires in COVID-19. The table came from immunoSEQ multiplex PCR; TCRdb's copy has only in-frame clones and leaves some out. This table has about 300,000 clones, around 90% appearing once. The specimen was peripheral blood. The receptors here all came from a woman aged 30 to 39 with COVID-19, enrolled during active disease. CDR3s leave out the opening cysteine and the closing phenylalanine or tryptophan. The order of the fields is V gene, J gene, CDR3 protein.

TRBV28	TRBJ1-1	ASSMNRGLNTEAF
TRBV7-2	TRBJ1-4	ASSSGQGVEKLF
TRBV12-3/TRBV12-4	TRBJ2-7	ASSPNRDRQY
TRBV5-1	TRBJ1-2	ASSGTGTGDGYT
TRBV5-1	TRBJ1-3	ASSLGQGENTIY
TRBV12-3/TRBV12-4	TRBJ2-7	ASSLTGGGEQY
TRBV28	TRBJ1-1	ASIPRETGGIGAF
TRBV30	TRBJ2-7	AWSKGTLRTYEQY
TRBV5-1	TRBJ2-5	ASSLTGGQSGETQY
TRBV7-2	TRBJ2-3	ASSLVRSSTDTQY
TRBV12-3/TRBV12-4	TRBJ1-2	ASSLKGYGYT
TRBV5-4	TRBJ2-5	ASSTVGRETQY
TRBV5-1	TRBJ2-7	ASSLEGLAGAEQY
TRBV4-2	TRBJ1-3	ASSQASNSGNTIY
TRBV9	TRBJ2-2	ASSVGLAGANTGELF
TRBV2	TRBJ2-5	ASSFDRGQETQY
TRBV5-1	TRBJ1-4	ASSLNTGSDEKLF
TRBV3-1/TRBV3-2	TRBJ2-7	ASSRLAGSSYEQY
TRBV7-3	TRBJ2-1	ASSTGASGRNEQF
TRBV19	TRBJ2-5	ASKVRGQPQETQY
TRBV2	TRBJ2-2	ASSISLELF
TRBV20-1	TRBJ1-3	SASLGDLGNTIY
TRBV19	TRBJ1-1	ASSIDSLSNTEAF
TRBV30	TRBJ1-6	AWSGGRTVGSPLH
TRBV7-8	TRBJ1-2	ASSSTRDAYGYT
TRBV11-3	TRBJ2-1	ASSLPGGGQF
TRBV6-5	TRBJ1-6	ASNNRFGNSPLH
TRBV4-3	TRBJ2-2	ASSQGASLAGELF
TRBV7-9	TRBJ1-4	ASSRPPGGPSNEKLF
TRBV6-6	TRBJ1-2	ASSYWAGEGYT
TRBV4-1	TRBJ2-7	ASSQDRRFYEQY
TRBV30	TRBJ1-2	AGRRQGDYGYT
TRBV7-2	TRBJ2-7	ASSPGHIYEQY
TRBV20-1	TRBJ1-4	SASLTGGGKLF
TRBV28	TRBJ2-5	ASIPIRDRGRTQY
TRBV7-3	TRBJ2-1	ASSLTQAGAYNEQF
TRBV7-2	TRBJ2-7	ASSLRLAGVGEQY
TRBV19	TRBJ1-1	ASSIILTDTEAF
TRBV27	TRBJ2-7	ASSPSGTAYEQY
TRBV5-5	TRBJ2-1	ASSLAIGTNDNEQF
TRBV21-1	TRBJ2-5	ASSRPLGQGRQETQY
TRBV19	TRBJ2-1	ASSISEDRGEQF
TRBV5-1	TRBJ2-3	ASSLQYTQY
TRBV5-1	TRBJ1-4	ASSPQDAGEKLF
TRBV11-2	TRBJ1-1	ASSLAGYTEAF
TRBV2	TRBJ1-5	ASSEADRANQPQH
TRBV6-5	TRBJ2-7	ASSLQGYYEQY
TRBV7-8	TRBJ1-4	ASSIRDRGRGGVF
TRBV6-5	TRBJ1-2	ASRGQQGQNYGYT
TRBV7-2	TRBJ1-2	ASSLAGVGGYT